The 30 T cell receptor beta chains below were found in one sample sequenced in a study of STAT3 mutations in large granular lymphocyte leukemia. The antigens these receptors bind are not known. Generated by immunoSEQ multiplex PCR, the TCRdb table keeps only in-frame clones and is missing some. The sample has tens of thousands of clones; 70% to 90% are singletons. Study findings and constraints: Every T-LGLL patient had at least one immunodominant TCRbeta clonotype.

Sequences were obtained from PBMCs. These receptors all stem from a human donor with T large granular lymphocyte leukemia. Some clones in this sample may be carry-over from other donors' samples.

The rearrangement joins TRBV7-7 to TRBJ2-1; TRBD2 agrees at 7 bases. The V and J ends lost 5 bases and 2 bases, in that order; junction bases with no gene match: 9. The CDR3 covers 16 residues. CDR1 is SSHAT, CDR2 FNYEAQ, per germline (reference sequence). CDR3 in amino acids: CASSPHGGGAYNEQFF. The CDR3, as DNA: TGTGCCAGCAGCCCCCACGGTGGGGGGGCCTACAATGAGCAGTTCTTC.

The rearrangement uses TRBV29-1 and TRBJ2-5; TRBD2 is a possible D gene (7 bases). The CDR3 is 14 amino acids. Deletions cut 5 bases from V and 1 base from J, with 14 bases between. Germline V gene data show CDR1 as SQVTM and CDR2 as ANQGSEA. As DNA, the CDR3 is TGCAGCGTTATTCCCCGGGGGGCCCAAGAGACCCAGTACTTC. Protein product: CSVIPRGAQETQYF.

The chain couples TRBV6-5 to TRBJ2-2; D ambiguous. The CDR3 is 13 residues long. CDR1 and CDR2 (germline): MNHEY, SVGAGI. V was trimmed by 2 bases and J by 4 bases, leaving 5 bases between them. CDR3 bases: TGTGCCAGCAGTTACGGCCTCACCGGGGAGCTGTTTTTT. It is translated as CASSYGLTGELFF.

CDR3 sequence (DNA): TGTGCCAGTACCTCAGGGTTTACTGAAAAACTGTTTTTT. It specifies CASTSGFTEKLFF. The V gene is TRBV19, the J gene TRBJ1-4; the D gene is possibly TRBD1 (5 bases). Germline V gene lookup returns CDR1 LNHDA and CDR2 SQIVND (reference sequence). Trimming removed 7 bases from V and 7 bases from J, with 13 bases in between. The CDR3 has 13 residues.

This clone has only one observation. The genes are TRBV5-4 and TRBJ2-5; D is unresolved. CDR3 length equals 13 residues. Germline V gene data show CDR1 as SGHNT and CDR2 as YYREEE (reference sequence). Trimming cost V 2 bases and J 3 bases, with 8 bases left between them. The DNA of the CDR3 is TGTGCCAGCAGCTTAGCCCACGAAGAGACCCAGTACTTC. Protein sequence: CASSLAHEETQYF.

V and J are TRBV7-9 and TRBJ2-5; D is unclear. CDR1 and CDR2 (germline): SEHNR, FQNEAQ (reference sequence). CDR3 length: 15 residues. The V and J ends lost 2 bases and 1 base respectively, with 11 bases between them. The CDR3 bases are TGTGCCAGCAGCTTAACCCCCCTACCCCAAGAGACCCAGTACTTC. It yields the protein CASSLTPLPQETQYF. Supplemented by reference TRBV7-9 and TRBJ2-5, the full variable domain reads DTGVSQNPRHKITKRGQNVTFRCDPISEHNRLYWYRQTLGQGPEFLTYFQNEAQLEKSRLLSDRFSAERPKGSFSTLEIQRTEQGDSAMYLCASSLTPLPQETQYFGPGTRLLVL.

This chain connects TRBV6-5 to TRBJ1-6; D remains ambiguous. V lost 0 bases, J lost 10 bases, and 13 bases lay in between. Germline V gene data show CDR1 as MNHEY and CDR2 as SVGAGI. The CDR3 is 15 residues long. The CDR3 spells CASSYSGRTLSPLHF. As DNA, the CDR3 is TGTGCCAGCAGTTACTCCGGGAGAACTCTGTCACCCCTCCACTTT.

V is TRBV6-5 and J is TRBJ2-1, with no clear D. The CDR3 extends over 12 amino acids. Germline assignment: CDR1 MNHEY and CDR2 SVGAGI. The V end was cut by 0 bases, the J end by 7 bases, with 4 bases between. The CDR3 nucleotides read TGTGCCAGCAGTTACTCTGGGAATGAGCAGTTCTTC. Amino acid sequence: CASSYSGNEQFF.

The chain is built from TRBV6-1 and TRBJ1-6, with 7 bases matching TRBD1. The CDR3 has 14 residues. Trimming removed 6 bases from V and 9 bases from J; junction bases left unmatched: 8. Germline lookup yields CDR1 MNHNS and CDR2 SASEGT. CDR3 protein: CASRTGTVGSPLHF. CDR3 nucleotides: TGTGCCAGCAGGACAGGGACCGTGGGTTCACCCCTCCACTTT.

This sequence joins TRBV6-1 and TRBJ2-5; unclear D gene. Per the germline V gene, CDR1 is MNHNS and CDR2 is SASEGT. CDR3 length: 15 amino acids. V gave up 3 bases and J gave up 5 bases, with 16 bases separating them. The CDR3 nucleotides read TGTGCCAGCAGTGACCCACTTTTGGGTGCGGAGACCCAGTACTTC. It codes for CASSDPLLGAETQYF.

The CDR3 DNA sequence: TGTGCCAGCAGTTTCCCTAATCAGCCCCAGCATTTT. This encodes CASSFPNQPQHF. The V gene is TRBV28, the J gene TRBJ1-5; no clear D gene. Germline V gives CDR1 MDHEN, CDR2 SYDVKM. V lost 3 bases to trimming and J lost 4 bases, with 4 bases between them. This CDR3 is 12 amino acids long.

In DNA, the CDR3 is TGTGCCAGCAGTTACTCGAGGGCAGGGGGCAACGGCGAGCAGTACTTC. This codes for CASSYSRAGGNGEQYF. V usage is TRBV6-5 and J usage is TRBJ2-7, with TRBD1 matching 8 bases. The CDR3 covers 16 residues. Germline V gene lookup returns CDR1 MNHEY and CDR2 SVGAGI. J lost 6 bases, V lost 0 bases, and 10 bases had no gene match.

The rearrangement uses TRBV28 and TRBJ1-2, with D possibly being TRBD1 (6 bases). CDR1 MDHEN and CDR2 SYDVKM come from the germline V gene. The CDR3 contains 13 residues. V was shortened by 2 bases and J by 7 bases, with 11 bases between the two germline ends. The CDR3 reads CASSLDRSFGYTF. In nucleotides, the CDR3 is TGTGCCAGCAGTTTAGACAGGTCGTTTGGCTACACCTTC.

This clone was detected only once. The rearrangement uses TRBV7-2 and TRBJ1-1; TRBD1 matches 9 bases. Germline CDR1 is SGHTA and CDR2 is FQGNSA. The ends lost 4 bases at V and 4 bases at J; junction bases unmatched: 4. The CDR3 length is 14 residues. CDR3 in DNA: TGTGCCAGCAGCTCCGGGACAGGGAGCACTGAAGCTTTCTTT. Its protein product is CASSSGTGSTEAFF.

This chain links TRBV4-2 with TRBJ2-5; 8 positions match TRBD1. The CDR3 is made up of 15 amino acids. Per the germline V gene, CDR1 is LGHNA and CDR2 is YNFKEQ. Unmatched junction bases numbered 5, after V lost 0 bases and J lost 5 bases. The CDR3 DNA sequence: TGTGCCAGCAGCCAAGAGCCGGGACAGGCGGAGACCCAGTACTTC. Protein sequence: CASSQEPGQAETQYF.

This clone was detected a few times. V gene TRBV30 combines with J gene TRBJ1-6; no clear D gene. The CDR3 covers 15 residues. Trimming shortened V by 0 bases and J by 7 bases, and 13 bases separated the two germline ends. From germline, CDR1 is GTSNPN and CDR2 SVGIG (reference sequence). The CDR3 sequence: CAWSVKDGLNSPLHF. DNA of the CDR3: TGTGCCTGGAGTGTAAAGGATGGACTAAATTCACCCCTCCACTTT.

J is TRBJ2-3 and V is TRBV7-2; perhaps D is TRBD1 or TRBD2 (7 bases each). V was clipped by 5 bases and J by 5 bases, with 11 bases between them. This CDR3 spans 13 amino acids. Germline loops: CDR1 SGHTA, CDR2 FQGNSA. CDR3 nucleotides: TGTGCCAGCAGCCAGGGGGGGATAGATACGCAGTATTTT. Protein: CASSQGGIDTQYF.

This clone was detected a few times. This sequence joins TRBV5-4 and TRBJ2-7, with a tentative D call TRBD1 (6 bases). Germline lookup yields CDR1 SGHNT and CDR2 YYREEE (reference sequence). This CDR3 spans 14 amino acids. The ends were cut back, 0 bases at V and 1 base at J, with 8 bases in the middle. This CDR3 is CASSLGDRSYEQYF. CDR3 nucleotide sequence: TGTGCCAGCAGCTTGGGAGACAGGTCCTACGAGCAGTACTTC.

CDR3 sequence reads: CASSTSGQRNSPLHF. In DNA, the CDR3 is TGTGCCAGCAGCACCTCGGGACAGAGAAATTCACCCCTCCACTTT. V usage is TRBV13 and J usage is TRBJ1-6; 7 positions match TRBD1. CDR1 PRHDT and CDR2 FYEKMQ come from the germline V gene (reference sequence). The CDR3 totals 15 residues. The J segment lost 7 bases and the V segment lost 5 bases, leaving 8 bases of the junction unmatched. The full variable domain, its missing parts supplied by reference TRBV13 and TRBJ1-6, is AAGVIQSPRHLIKEKRETATLKCYPIPRHDTVYWYQQGPGQDPQFLISFYEKMQSDKGSIPDRFSAQQFSDYHSELNMSSLELGDSALYFCASSTSGQRNSPLHFGNGTRLTVT.

This chain joins TRBV10-3 and TRBJ1-5, with D possibly being TRBD1 (6 bases). V was clipped by 3 bases and J by 3 bases, with 12 bases between them. CDR3 length equals 15 residues. Germline V gene sequence: CDR1 ENHRY, CDR2 SYGVKD. This CDR3 reads CAISEKDSFNQPQHF. The CDR3 nucleotides read TGTGCCATCAGTGAAAAGGACAGCTTCAATCAGCCCCAGCATTTT.

This sequence joins TRBV5-1 and TRBJ2-1; weak D call: TRBD1 (6 bases). The germline V and J ends were trimmed by 0 bases and 5 bases, with 12 bases remaining between them. Looked up from germline, CDR1 is SGHRS and CDR2 is YFSETQ. The CDR3 extends over 15 amino acids. CDR3 bases: TGCGCCAGCAGCTTGGAACCAAACAGGGACAATGAGCAGTTCTTC. Translation: CASSLEPNRDNEQFF.

The chain is built from TRBV28 and TRBJ1-6; 7 bases agree with TRBD1. V lost 6 bases and J lost 7; bases outside the gene matches: 3. Looked up from germline, CDR1 is MDHEN and CDR2 is SYDVKM. The CDR3 has 13 amino acids. The CDR3 DNA sequence: TGTGCCAGCAGGACAGGGTTCAATTCACCCCTCCACTTT. Its protein product is CASRTGFNSPLHF.

The chain has TRBV5-6 and TRBJ2-7; tentatively, D is TRBD2 (5 bases). From germline, CDR1 is SGHDT and CDR2 YYEEEE. This CDR3 has 13 residues. The ends were cut back, 3 bases at V and 7 bases at J, with 14 bases in the middle. This chain's CDR3 is CASSSGSFWEQYF. CDR3 coding DNA: TGTGCCAGCAGCTCGGGGTCTTTTTGGGAGCAGTACTTC.

This chain connects TRBV7-8 to TRBJ1-2; tentative D call: TRBD1 (5 bases). V lost 5 bases and J 4 bases, leaving 14 bases between the germline ends. The CDR3 sequence is 14 residues long. Germline CDR1 reads SGHVS; CDR2 reads FQNEAQ. The CDR3 nucleotides are TGTGCCAGCAGCCCTGGGGCAGGCGGCTATGGCTACACCTTC. This codes for CASSPGAGGYGYTF. Variable domain in full (rest from reference TRBV7-8 and TRBJ1-2): GAGVSQSPRYKVAKRGQDVALRCDPISGHVSLFWYQQALGQGPEFLTYFQNEAQLDKSGLPSDRFFAERPEGSVSTLKIQRTQQEDSAVYLCASSPGAGGYGYTFGSGTRLTVV.

The rearrangement uses TRBV10-3 and TRBJ1-5; D perhaps matches TRBD1 (5 bases). Germline loops: CDR1 ENHRY, CDR2 SYGVKD. V lost 10 bases to trimming and J lost 2 bases, with 12 bases between them. This CDR3 is 13 amino acids long. The CDR3: CATRGGGNQPQHF. CDR3 nucleotides: TGTGCCACACGGGGGGGAGGCAATCAGCCCCAGCATTTT.

The chain combines TRBV25-1 with TRBJ1-2, with no clear D. This CDR3 comprises 11 residues. Germline V gene sequence: CDR1 MGHDK, CDR2 SYGVNS. V lost 8 bases and J lost 3, with 7 bases in between. CDR3 in amino acids: CASQGDYGYTF. CDR3 DNA sequence: TGTGCCAGCCAAGGAGACTATGGCTACACCTTC.

The chain joins TRBV5-1 to TRBJ2-1, with 7 bases identical to TRBD2. With V trimmed by 8 bases and J by 8 bases, 7 bases remained unmatched. CDR1 and CDR2 from the germline V gene are SGHRS and YFSETQ. The CDR3 runs 12 residues. The CDR3 spells CASKREGYEQFF. The CDR3 region has the DNA TGCGCCAGTAAAAGGGAGGGTTATGAGCAGTTCTTC.

The chain carries TRBV6-6 and TRBJ1-2; no firm D call. The germline V gene has CDR1 MNHNY and CDR2 SVGAGI (reference sequence). Trimming took off 6 bases at V and 6 bases at J, with 20 bases between the two ends. This CDR3 contains 15 residues. This CDR3 is CASRYPWENGNGYTF. In nucleotides, the CDR3 is TGTGCCAGCAGGTATCCCTGGGAGAATGGTAATGGCTACACCTTC.

This chain joins TRBV5-5 and TRBJ2-7, with TRBD1 matching 11 bases. The CDR3 covers 13 residues. The V and J ends lost 3 bases and 6 bases, in that order; junction bases with no gene match: 2. The V gene's germline CDR1 is SGHKS and CDR2 YYEKEE (reference sequence). CDR3 DNA sequence: TGTGCCAGCAGCTCGGGACAGGGGGTCGAGCAGTACTTC. It encodes CASSSGQGVEQYF.

This chain connects TRBV19 to TRBJ1-5, with D possibly being TRBD1 (5 bases). V dropped 4 bases and J dropped 0 bases, with 13 bases sitting between them. This CDR3 spans 16 amino acids. Germline V gene data show CDR1 as LNHDA and CDR2 as SQIVND (reference sequence). The CDR3 reads CASSTNRRNSNQPQHF. The CDR3 region has the DNA TGTGCCAGTAGTACAAACAGGCGGAATAGCAATCAGCCCCAGCATTTT.